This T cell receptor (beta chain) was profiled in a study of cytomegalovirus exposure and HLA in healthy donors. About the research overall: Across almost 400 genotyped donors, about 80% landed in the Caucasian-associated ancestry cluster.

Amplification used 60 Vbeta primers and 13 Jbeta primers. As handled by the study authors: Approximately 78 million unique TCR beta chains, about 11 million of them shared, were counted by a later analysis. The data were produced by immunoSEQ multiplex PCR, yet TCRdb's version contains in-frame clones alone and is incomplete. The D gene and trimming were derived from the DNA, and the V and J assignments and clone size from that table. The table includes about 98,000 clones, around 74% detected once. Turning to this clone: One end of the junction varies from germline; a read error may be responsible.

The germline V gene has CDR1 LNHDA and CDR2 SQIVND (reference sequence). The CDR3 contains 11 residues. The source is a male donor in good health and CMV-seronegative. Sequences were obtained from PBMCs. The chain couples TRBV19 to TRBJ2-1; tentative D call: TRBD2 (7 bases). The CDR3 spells CASSIGGAQIF. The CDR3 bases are TGTGCCAGTAGTATTGGGGGGGCCCAGATCTTC.